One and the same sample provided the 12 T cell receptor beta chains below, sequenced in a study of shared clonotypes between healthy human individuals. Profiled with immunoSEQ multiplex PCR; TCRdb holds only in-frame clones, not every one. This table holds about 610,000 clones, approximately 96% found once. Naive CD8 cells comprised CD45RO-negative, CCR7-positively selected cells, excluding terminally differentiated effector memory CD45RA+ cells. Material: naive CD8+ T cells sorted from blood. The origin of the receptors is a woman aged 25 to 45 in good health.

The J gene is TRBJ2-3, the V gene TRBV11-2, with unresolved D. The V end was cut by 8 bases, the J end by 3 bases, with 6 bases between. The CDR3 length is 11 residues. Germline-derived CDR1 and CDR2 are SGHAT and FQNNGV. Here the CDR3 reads CASLDTDTQYF. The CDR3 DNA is TGTGCCAGCCTAGATACAGATACGCAGTATTTT.

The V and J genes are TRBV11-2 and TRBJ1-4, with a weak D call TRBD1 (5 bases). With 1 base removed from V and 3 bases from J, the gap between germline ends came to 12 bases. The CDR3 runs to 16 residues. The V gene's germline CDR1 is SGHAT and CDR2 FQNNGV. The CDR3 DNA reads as TGTGCCAGCAGCTTAGGTGTTGGGGGAGCTAATGAAAAACTGTTTTTT. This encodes CASSLGVGGANEKLFF.

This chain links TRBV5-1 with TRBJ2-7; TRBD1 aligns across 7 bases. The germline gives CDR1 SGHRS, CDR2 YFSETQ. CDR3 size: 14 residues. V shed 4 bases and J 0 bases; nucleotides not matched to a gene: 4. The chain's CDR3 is CASSQPGGSYEQYF. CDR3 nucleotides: TGCGCCAGCAGCCAACCAGGGGGCTCCTACGAGCAGTACTTC.

In nucleotides, the CDR3 is TGTGCCAGCAATGGACTAGCCGACTACGAGCAGTACTTC. It is translated as CASNGLADYEQYF. V usage is TRBV7-9 and J usage is TRBJ2-7; 8 bases align to TRBD2. The CDR3 covers 13 residues. Losses at the gene ends were 7 bases for V and 3 bases for J; bases not matched to a gene: 5. The germline CDR1 and CDR2 sequences are SEHNR and FQNEAQ (reference sequence).

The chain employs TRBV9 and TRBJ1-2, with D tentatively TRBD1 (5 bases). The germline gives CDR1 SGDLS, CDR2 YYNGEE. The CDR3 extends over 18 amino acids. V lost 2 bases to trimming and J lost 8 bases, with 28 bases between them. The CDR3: CASSVFSREGDSGRGYTF. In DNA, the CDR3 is TGTGCCAGCAGCGTCTTTTCCAGAGAAGGGGACTCGGGAAGGGGCTACACCTTC.

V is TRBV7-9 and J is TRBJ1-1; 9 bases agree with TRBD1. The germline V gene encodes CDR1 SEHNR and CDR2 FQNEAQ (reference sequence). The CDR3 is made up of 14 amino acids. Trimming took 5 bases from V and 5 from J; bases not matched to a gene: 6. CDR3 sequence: CASSVQGAETEAFF. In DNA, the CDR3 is TGTGCCAGCAGCGTACAGGGGGCAGAGACTGAAGCTTTCTTT. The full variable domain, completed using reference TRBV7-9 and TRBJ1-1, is DTGVSQNPRHKITKRGQNVTFRCDPISEHNRLYWYRQTLGQGPEFLTYFQNEAQLEKSRLLSDRFSAERPKGSFSTLEIQRTEQGDSAMYLCASSVQGAETEAFFGQGTRLTVV.

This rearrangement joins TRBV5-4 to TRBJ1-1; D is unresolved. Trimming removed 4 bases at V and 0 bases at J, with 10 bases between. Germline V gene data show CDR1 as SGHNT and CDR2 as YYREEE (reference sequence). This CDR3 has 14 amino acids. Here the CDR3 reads CASSADTLNTEAFF. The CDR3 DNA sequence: TGTGCCAGCAGCGCCGACACCTTGAACACTGAAGCTTTCTTT.

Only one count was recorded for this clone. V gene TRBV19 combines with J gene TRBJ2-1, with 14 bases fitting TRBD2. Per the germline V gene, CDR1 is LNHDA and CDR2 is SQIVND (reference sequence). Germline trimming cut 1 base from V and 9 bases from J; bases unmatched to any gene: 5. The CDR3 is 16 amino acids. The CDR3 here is CASSIGLAGGPGEQFF. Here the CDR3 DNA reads TGTGCCAGTAGTATAGGACTAGCGGGAGGGCCGGGTGAGCAGTTCTTC. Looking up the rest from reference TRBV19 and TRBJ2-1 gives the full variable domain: DGGITQSPKYLFRKEGQNVTLSCEQNLNHDAMYWYRQDPGQGLRLIYYSQIVNDFQKGDIAEGYSVSREKKESFPLTVTSAQKNPTAFYLCASSIGLAGGPGEQFFGPGTRLTVL.

CDR3 amino acids: CASSPTGFSNQPQHF. CDR3 in DNA: TGCGCCAGCAGCCCGACAGGGTTTAGCAATCAGCCCCAGCATTTT. The rearrangement joins TRBV10-1 to TRBJ1-5, with TRBD1 identical over 7 bases. CDR3 length equals 15 residues. Germline CDR1 is WNHNN and CDR2 is SYGVQD (reference sequence). V shed 6 bases, J shed 0 bases, and the junction held 5 bases outside the gene matches.

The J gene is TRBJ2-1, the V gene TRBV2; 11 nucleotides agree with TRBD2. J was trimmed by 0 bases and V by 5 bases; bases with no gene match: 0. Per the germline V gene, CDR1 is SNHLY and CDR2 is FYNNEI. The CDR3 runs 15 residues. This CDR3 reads CASSTSGSSYNEQFF. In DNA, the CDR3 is TGTGCCAGCAGTACTAGCGGGAGCTCCTACAATGAGCAGTTCTTC.

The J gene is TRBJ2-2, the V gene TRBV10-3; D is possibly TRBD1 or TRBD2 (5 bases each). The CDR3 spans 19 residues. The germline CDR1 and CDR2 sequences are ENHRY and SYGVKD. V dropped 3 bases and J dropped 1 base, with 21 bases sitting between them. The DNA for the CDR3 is TGTGCCATCAGTGACGGCGGGTCTACAGGAACCCTGAACACCGGGGAGCTGTTTTTT. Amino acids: CAISDGGSTGTLNTGELFF.

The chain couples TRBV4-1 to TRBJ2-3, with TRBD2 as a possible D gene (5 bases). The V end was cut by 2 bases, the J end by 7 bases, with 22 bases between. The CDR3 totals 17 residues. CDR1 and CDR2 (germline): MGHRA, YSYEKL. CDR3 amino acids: CASSQSAGLYPEYTQYF. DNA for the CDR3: TGCGCCAGCAGCCAATCAGCAGGACTCTACCCTGAATATACGCAGTATTTT.